The clone carrying this TCR beta chain was seen a single time. This specimen comes from a study of blood T cell repertoires in COVID-19. As for the study in general: Acute and convalescent COVID-19 samples came from the United States, Italy and Spain. T cells, B-cell-depleted T cells, or PBMCs supplied cDNA or gDNA.

J was trimmed by 4 bases and V by 6 bases; bases with no gene match: 5. The CDR3 has 15 residues. In germline, CDR1 is KGHSH, CDR2 LQKENI. Enrolled during active infection, Seattle patients were then followed longitudinally. In the study's own analysis: Amplified reference gene primers provided the basis for estimating nucleated cell counts. Repertoires were generated with immunoSEQ multiplex PCR, while TCRdb's copy carries only in-frame clones and drops some. For V, J and clone size, that table is used; D and trimming come from the DNA. The sample has around 280,000 clones; about 90% are singletons. J is TRBJ1-5 and V is TRBV18, with 11 bases matching TRBD1. The specimen sequenced was peripheral blood. This TCR was sampled from a woman aged 25 to 39 with COVID-19, enrolled during active disease. The CDR3 region is CASSLGTGGNQPQHF. DNA of the CDR3: TGTGCCAGCTCCCTAGGGACAGGGGGAAATCAGCCCCAGCATTTT.